Following are 26 T cell receptor beta chains from one sample sequenced in a study of blood T cell repertoires in COVID-19. The table came from immunoSEQ multiplex PCR; TCRdb's copy has only in-frame clones and leaves some out. The repertoire includes under 200,000 clones, about 80% of them detected once, and about 2.6% sits in the top ten. Source material: peripheral blood. The receptors stem from a human donor with acute or convalescent COVID-19. The donor label of this sample is uncertain.

This rearrangement joins TRBV5-1 to TRBJ1-6; unclear D gene. Trimming pared 4 bases from V and 5 bases from J, leaving 10 bases between. Germline assignment: CDR1 SGHRS and CDR2 YFSETQ. The CDR3 loop spans 14 amino acids. DNA for the CDR3: TGCGCCAGCAGCCCTTCGGGGAATAATTCACCCCTCCACTTT. This sequence encodes CASSPSGNNSPLHF.

This clone was seen only once. This rearrangement joins TRBV7-2 to TRBJ1-4, with D hard to call. CDR3 length: 14 amino acids. V shed 1 base and J shed 5 bases, with 8 bases lying between them. The germline V gene has CDR1 SGHTA and CDR2 FQGNSA. CDR3 nucleotides: TGTGCCAGCAGCTTAGGAAACAGCAATGAAAAACTGTTTTTT. Its protein product is CASSLGNSNEKLFF.

V gene TRBV10-3 combines with J gene TRBJ1-2; TRBD1 matches at 8 bases. Germline V lookup: CDR1 ENHRY, CDR2 SYGVKD. The CDR3 consists of 15 residues. V lost 2 bases to trimming and J lost 5 bases; unmatched junction nucleotides: 7. CDR3: CAISEGQGARYGYTF. The CDR3 DNA reads as TGTGCCATCAGTGAGGGACAGGGAGCTCGATATGGCTACACCTTC.

The chain employs TRBV5-4 and TRBJ2-7, with 7 bases that match TRBD1. Germline V gene data show CDR1 as SGHNT and CDR2 as YYREEE (reference sequence). With 5 bases clipped from V and 6 bases from J, the junction kept 11 bases outside the gene matches. The CDR3 extends over 14 amino acids. The CDR3: CASRTGTAGAEQYF. The CDR3 DNA is TGTGCCAGCAGGACCGGGACAGCTGGTGCCGAGCAGTACTTC.

In its sample, this clone was seen many times. This chain connects TRBV19 to TRBJ1-4, with TRBD1 as a possible D gene (6 bases). CDR3 length: 15 amino acids. The germline V and J ends were trimmed by 5 bases and 4 bases, with 14 bases remaining between them. The germline V gene encodes CDR1 LNHDA and CDR2 SQIVND (reference sequence). The CDR3 region is CASSAGQQHNEKLFF. The CDR3 DNA is TGTGCCAGTAGTGCCGGACAGCAACATAATGAAAAACTGTTTTTT.

In this sample, this clone turned up a few times. The V gene is TRBV28, the J gene TRBJ1-2; D is perhaps TRBD1 (5 bases). Germline CDR1 is MDHEN and CDR2 is SYDVKM. The V gene lost 5 bases and the J gene lost 8 bases, with 15 bases spanning the gap. CDR3 length: 13 amino acids. The CDR3 sequence: CASSQYRQGGYTF. The CDR3 nucleotides read TGTGCCAGCAGTCAATATCGGCAGGGCGGCTACACCTTC.

CDR3 region: CASSPSGGEPWTQYF. CDR3 sequence (DNA): TGTGCCAGCAGCCCTAGCGGGGGGGAACCGTGGACCCAGTACTTC. The J gene is TRBJ2-5, the V gene TRBV7-2; 12 positions match TRBD2. Germline V CDR1 and CDR2: SGHTA, FQGNSA. This CDR3 is 15 amino acids long. V shed 5 bases, J shed 7 bases, and the junction held 8 bases outside the gene matches.

V usage is TRBV28 and J usage is TRBJ2-5, with unresolved D. In germline, CDR1 is MDHEN, CDR2 SYDVKM. This CDR3 is 12 amino acids long. V lost 4 bases and J lost 6, with 9 bases in between. This CDR3 reads CASSSNSQTQYF. As DNA, the CDR3 is TGTGCCAGCAGTTCCAACTCCCAGACCCAGTACTTC.

This CDR3 is CASSRAGAVTGELFF. The CDR3, as DNA: TGTGCCAGTAGTCGAGCGGGGGCCGTCACCGGGGAGCTGTTTTTT. The rearrangement links TRBV19 to TRBJ2-2, with 8 positions matching TRBD2. This CDR3 is built from 15 residues. Trimming cost V 5 bases and J 4 bases; bases outside gene matches: 6. Germline-derived CDR1 and CDR2 are LNHDA and SQIVND (reference sequence).

This chain connects TRBV6-6 to TRBJ1-2; 9 bases align to TRBD1. CDR1 is MNHNY, CDR2 SVGAGI, per germline (reference sequence). V shed 0 bases, J shed 4 bases, and the junction held 0 bases outside the gene matches. CDR3 size: 14 residues. CDR3: CASSYSGQGYGYTF. In DNA, the CDR3 is TGTGCCAGCAGTTACTCGGGACAGGGCTATGGCTACACCTTC.

The chain is built from TRBV13 and TRBJ1-4, with TRBD1 identical over 7 bases. Losses at the gene ends were 6 bases for V and 5 bases for J; bases not matched to a gene: 12. Germline V gene data show CDR1 as PRHDT and CDR2 as FYEKMQ (reference sequence). CDR3 length: 16 amino acids. This CDR3 is CASRHRGPGGNEKLFF. As DNA, the CDR3 is TGTGCCAGCAGACATAGGGGACCAGGGGGGAATGAAAAACTGTTTTTT.

The rearrangement uses TRBV5-6 and TRBJ2-3, with 15 nucleotides matching TRBD2. Unmatched junction bases numbered 5, after V lost 4 bases and J lost 8 bases. Per germline, CDR1 SGHDT and CDR2 YYEEEE. This CDR3 has 15 amino acids. CDR3 in amino acids: CASSLGLAGGRTQYF. The DNA for the CDR3 is TGTGCCAGCAGCCTCGGACTAGCGGGAGGGCGTACGCAGTATTTT.

The gene calls are TRBV25-1 and TRBJ2-7; D is perhaps TRBD2 (7 bases). The CDR3 consists of 17 residues. The V end lost 1 base, the J end lost 7 bases, and 23 bases lay between the germline ends. Germline V gene lookup returns CDR1 MGHDK and CDR2 SYGVNS. The chain's CDR3 is CASSELGEGGRSKEQYF. The CDR3, as DNA: TGTGCCAGCAGTGAATTAGGGGAGGGGGGGCGTTCGAAAGAGCAGTACTTC.

Only one count was recorded for this clone. The V and J genes are TRBV29-1 and TRBJ2-1, with TRBD2 identical over 10 bases. The CDR3 covers 15 residues. Germline trimming cut 5 bases from V and 8 bases from J; bases unmatched to any gene: 12. Germline V gives CDR1 SQVTM, CDR2 ANQGSEA. CDR3 nucleotide sequence: TGCAGCGTTCCTCCGCTAGCGGGAGAGCTCTATGAGCAGTTCTTC. Amino acid sequence: CSVPPLAGELYEQFF.

This chain joins TRBV30 and TRBJ1-1, with D tentatively TRBD1 (6 bases). This CDR3 spans 11 amino acids. Germline assignment: CDR1 GTSNPN and CDR2 SVGIG (reference sequence). Trimming shortened V by 0 bases and J by 10 bases, and 9 bases separated the two germline ends. The CDR3 DNA is TGTGCCTGGAGTGTTCTAGGGGGAGCTTTCTTT. This sequence encodes CAWSVLGGAFF.

The CDR3 loop is CASSYSKGVYEQYF. The CDR3 DNA reads TGTGCCAGCAGTTACTCGAAGGGGGTCTACGAGCAGTACTTC. The chain combines TRBV6-5 with TRBJ2-7; TRBD1 might be the D (6 bases). The CDR3 spans 14 residues. Germline CDR1 is MNHEY and CDR2 is SVGAGI. Trimming took off 0 bases at V and 3 bases at J, with 9 bases between the two ends.

V gene TRBV18 combines with J gene TRBJ1-2; 12 nucleotides align to TRBD1. The CDR3 spans 15 residues. The J segment lost 5 bases and the V segment lost 6 bases, leaving 7 bases of the junction unmatched. Germline V gene data show CDR1 as KGHSH and CDR2 as LQKENI. CDR3 protein: CASSPGTGGAYGYTF. The DNA of the CDR3 is TGTGCCAGCTCCCCAGGGACAGGGGGCGCTTATGGCTACACCTTC.

The genes are TRBV7-9 and TRBJ2-5; 12 bases are a match to TRBD1. The CDR3 totals 15 residues. Germline assignment: CDR1 SEHNR and CDR2 FQNEAQ (reference sequence). With 5 bases clipped from V and 7 bases from J, the junction kept 8 bases outside the gene matches. This chain's CDR3 is CASSPRGTGGATQYF. The DNA for the CDR3 is TGTGCCAGCAGCCCCCGTGGGACAGGGGGCGCGACCCAGTACTTC.

The chain is built from TRBV6-1 and TRBJ2-7, with 9 bases identical to TRBD1. Germline-derived CDR1 and CDR2 are MNHNS and SASEGT. V shed 4 bases, J shed 6 bases, and the junction held 7 bases outside the gene matches. The CDR3 covers 14 residues. The DNA for the CDR3 is TGTGCCAGCAGTGCCTCCGGGACAGGGTTCGAGCAGTACTTC. Residues: CASSASGTGFEQYF.

The V and J genes are TRBV9 and TRBJ2-2, with 8 bases aligning to TRBD2. Germline V gives CDR1 SGDLS, CDR2 YYNGEE. Germline trimming cut 1 base from V and 3 bases from J; bases unmatched to any gene: 8. The CDR3 totals 17 residues. The CDR3 region is CASSVMGGLVDTGELFF. The DNA of the CDR3 is TGTGCCAGCAGCGTAATGGGGGGACTAGTTGACACCGGGGAGCTGTTTTTT. Together with reference TRBV9 and TRBJ2-2, the CDR3 gives the full variable domain: DSGVTQTPKHLITATGQRVTLRCSPRSGDLSVYWYQQSLDQGLQFLIQYYNGEERAKGNILERFSAQQFPDLHSELNLSSLELGDSALYFCASSVMGGLVDTGELFFGEGSRLTVL.

The CDR3 DNA is TGCGCCAGCAGCTTGGAAGGGACAGGGGGTGGTGATGGCTACACCTTC. Its translation: CASSLEGTGGGDGYTF. The chain links TRBV5-1 to TRBJ1-2; 11 bases fit TRBD1. J was trimmed by 6 bases and V by 0 bases; bases with no gene match: 7. Germline V gives CDR1 SGHRS, CDR2 YFSETQ. The CDR3 runs to 16 residues.

The V and J genes are TRBV29-1 and TRBJ1-2; D possibly corresponds to TRBD1 (6 bases). Trimming cost V 2 bases and J 4 bases, with 14 bases left between them. This CDR3 has 14 amino acids. Germline values: CDR1 SQVTM, CDR2 ANQGSEA. The CDR3 DNA follows: TGCAGCGTTGAAAGACCGGGACAAGGCTATGGCTACACCTTC. Residues: CSVERPGQGYGYTF.

The chain joins TRBV2 to TRBJ2-5; D gene unclear. Germline CDR1 reads SNHLY; CDR2 reads FYNNEI. The CDR3 has 11 residues. Trimming pared 8 bases from V and 4 bases from J, leaving 8 bases between. The CDR3 DNA is TGTGCCAGCCGAGGAGTAGAGACCCAGTACTTC. Amino acid sequence: CASRGVETQYF.

To note about this clone: The same CDR3 is also encoded by other DNA sequences in this sample. V and J are TRBV5-1 and TRBJ2-7, with TRBD1 matching 8 bases. Looked up from germline, CDR1 is SGHRS and CDR2 is YFSETQ. This CDR3 contains 14 residues. The V segment lost 0 bases and the J segment 4 bases; nucleotides outside the gene matches: 3. CDR3 in amino acids: CASSLEDRAYEQYF. Here the CDR3 DNA reads TGCGCCAGCAGCTTGGAGGACAGGGCTTACGAGCAGTACTTC.

V is TRBV5-4 and J is TRBJ1-2; TRBD1 might be the D (5 bases). Germline V lookup: CDR1 SGHNT, CDR2 YYREEE (reference sequence). The CDR3 runs to 14 residues. With 9 bases removed from V and 1 base from J, the gap between germline ends came to 16 bases. This chain's CDR3 is CATTGGGSNYGYTF. The CDR3 bases are TGTGCCACGACCGGGGGGGGGAGTAACTATGGCTACACCTTC.

This clone was counted a single time. This chain joins TRBV6-5 and TRBJ2-3; possible D gene TRBD2, 7 bases. The CDR3 sequence is 15 residues long. V dropped 6 bases and J dropped 1 base, with 14 bases sitting between them. Germline V lookup: CDR1 MNHEY, CDR2 SVGAGI. The CDR3 is CASRTVRGRTDTQYF. The CDR3 DNA follows: TGTGCCAGCAGGACGGTGCGGGGGCGCACAGATACGCAGTATTTT.